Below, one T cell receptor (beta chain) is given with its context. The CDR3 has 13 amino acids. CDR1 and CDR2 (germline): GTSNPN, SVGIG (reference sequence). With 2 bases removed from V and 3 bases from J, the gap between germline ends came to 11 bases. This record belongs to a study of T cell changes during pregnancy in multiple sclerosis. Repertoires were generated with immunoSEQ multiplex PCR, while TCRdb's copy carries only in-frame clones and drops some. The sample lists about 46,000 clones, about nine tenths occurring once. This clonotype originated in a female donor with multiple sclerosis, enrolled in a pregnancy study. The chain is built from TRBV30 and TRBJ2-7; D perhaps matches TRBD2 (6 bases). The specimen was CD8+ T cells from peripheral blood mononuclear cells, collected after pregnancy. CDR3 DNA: TGTGCCTGGAGTCCTGGGGGGTTCTACGAGCAGTACTTC. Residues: CAWSPGGFYEQYF. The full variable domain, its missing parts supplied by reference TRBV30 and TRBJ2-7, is SQTIHQWPATLVQPVGSPLSLECTVEGTSNPNLYWYRQAAGRGLQLLFYSVGIGQISSEVPQNLSASRPQDRQFILSSKKLLLSDSGFYLCAWSPGGFYEQYFGPGTRLTVT.